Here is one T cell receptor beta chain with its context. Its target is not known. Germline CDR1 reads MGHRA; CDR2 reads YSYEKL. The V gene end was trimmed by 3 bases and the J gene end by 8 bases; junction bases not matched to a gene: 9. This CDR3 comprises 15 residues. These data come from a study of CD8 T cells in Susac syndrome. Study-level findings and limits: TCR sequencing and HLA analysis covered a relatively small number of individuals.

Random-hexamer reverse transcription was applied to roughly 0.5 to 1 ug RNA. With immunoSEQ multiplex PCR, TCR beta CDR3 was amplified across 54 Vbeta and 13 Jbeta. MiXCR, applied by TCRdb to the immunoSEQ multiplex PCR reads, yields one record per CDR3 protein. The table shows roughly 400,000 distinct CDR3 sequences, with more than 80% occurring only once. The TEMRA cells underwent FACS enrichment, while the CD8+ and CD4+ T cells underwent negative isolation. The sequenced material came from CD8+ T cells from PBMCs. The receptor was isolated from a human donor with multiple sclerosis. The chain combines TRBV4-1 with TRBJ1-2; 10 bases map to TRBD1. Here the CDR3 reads CASSQDRGAPGGYTF. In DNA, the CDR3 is TGCGCCAGCAGCCAGGACAGGGGGGCACCGGGGGGCTACACCTTC.